One sample yielded the 11 T cell receptor beta chains listed below, sequenced in a study of monozygotic twins with cystic fibrosis. Repertoires were generated with immunoSEQ multiplex PCR, while TCRdb's copy carries only in-frame clones and drops some. In the table there are approximately 11,000 clones, around 85% of which are singletons. Material for sequencing was blood. The source is a man younger than 30 with cystic fibrosis.

The chain carries TRBV5-1 and TRBJ1-4; D remains ambiguous. The V end lost 1 base, the J end lost 3 bases, and 10 bases lay between the germline ends. CDR1 SGHRS and CDR2 YFSETQ come from the germline V gene. The CDR3 has 15 residues. CDR3 nucleotide sequence: TGCGCCAGCAGCTTGACATCAGCCTCTAATGAAAAACTGTTTTTT. Translation: CASSLTSASNEKLFF.

The chain employs TRBV29-1 and TRBJ2-7; 12 bases fit TRBD2. CDR1 SQVTM and CDR2 ANQGSEA come from the germline V gene. This CDR3 comprises 13 residues. Trimming at V came to 4 bases and at J to 5 bases, leaving 3 bases not matched to a gene. The CDR3 DNA is TGCAGCGTTGGTGGACTAGCGGGACACGAGCAGTACTTC. Protein sequence: CSVGGLAGHEQYF.

This sequence joins TRBV2 and TRBJ2-5, with D unclear. This CDR3 contains 13 residues. Trimming removed 4 bases from V and 1 base from J, with 7 bases in between. The V gene's germline CDR1 is SNHLY and CDR2 FYNNEI. CDR3 loop: CASSVYSQETQYF. The CDR3 bases are TGTGCCAGCAGTGTATACAGCCAAGAGACCCAGTACTTC.

This chain links TRBV5-6 with TRBJ1-3, with 8 bases aligning to TRBD1. CDR1 is SGHDT, CDR2 YYEEEE, per germline. The CDR3 loop spans 16 amino acids. V trimming: 0 bases; J trimming: 2 bases; junction bases outside the gene matches: 4. CDR3 in amino acids: CASSLGTGRAGNTIYF. Written as DNA, the CDR3 is TGTGCCAGCAGCTTGGGGACAGGGAGGGCTGGAAACACCATATATTTT.

The V gene is TRBV7-2, the J gene TRBJ2-2, with 9 bases identical to TRBD1. The germline V gene has CDR1 SGHTA and CDR2 FQGNSA. Unmatched junction bases numbered 4, after V lost 5 bases and J lost 3 bases. The CDR3 has 15 amino acids. CDR3 sequence: CASSRDRVDTGELFF. CDR3 sequence (DNA): TGTGCCAGCAGCCGGGACAGGGTAGACACCGGGGAGCTGTTTTTT. The whole variable domain, filled in from reference TRBV7-2 and TRBJ2-2, reads GAGVSQSPSNKVTEKGKDVELRCDPISGHTALYWYRQSLGQGLEFLIYFQGNSAPDKSGLPSDRFSAERTGGSVSTLTIQRTQQEDSAVYLCASSRDRVDTGELFFGEGSRLTVL.

The gene calls are TRBV5-1 and TRBJ2-3; D gene uncertain. The CDR3 covers 11 residues. The germline gives CDR1 SGHRS, CDR2 YFSETQ. Trimming cost V 7 bases and J 3 bases, with 6 bases left between them. The CDR3 reads CASRETDTQYF. In DNA form, the CDR3 reads TGCGCCAGCCGAGAGACAGATACGCAGTATTTT.

The chain couples TRBV9 to TRBJ1-2, with 9 bases aligning to TRBD1. The CDR3 has 14 residues. Per germline, CDR1 SGDLS and CDR2 YYNGEE. V lost 6 bases to trimming and J lost 8 bases; unmatched junction nucleotides: 11. CDR3 nucleotides: TGTGCCAGCAAAAAAGGACAGGGGAGCAGGGGCTACACCTTC. Translated, it gives CASKKGQGSRGYTF.

The rearrangement uses TRBV15 and TRBJ2-7; TRBD1 might be the D (6 bases). This CDR3 comprises 14 residues. V shed 5 bases and J shed 2 bases, with 13 bases lying between them. Germline V lookup: CDR1 LNHNV, CDR2 YYDKDF (reference sequence). CDR3 nucleotides: TGTGCCACCAGCCCCGACAGGCCCACCTACGAGCAGTACTTC. This translates into CATSPDRPTYEQYF.

The chain has TRBV6-1 and TRBJ1-2, with 8 bases matching TRBD1. Germline CDR1 MNHNS, CDR2 SASEGT. This CDR3 has 13 residues. Trimming cost V 3 bases and J 4 bases; bases outside gene matches: 1. CDR3 nucleotide sequence: TGTGCCAGCAGTGAGGGGACAGGCTATGGCTACACCTTC. It specifies CASSEGTGYGYTF.

The J gene is TRBJ2-7, the V gene TRBV5-4; D possibly uses TRBD1 or TRBD2 (5 bases each). There are 13 residues in the CDR3. CDR1 and CDR2 (germline): SGHNT, YYREEE (reference sequence). The germline V and J ends were trimmed by 4 bases and 3 bases, with 11 bases remaining between them. CDR3: CASSRDAYYEQYF. The CDR3 DNA is TGTGCCAGCAGCCGGGACGCATACTACGAGCAGTACTTC.

The sample holds one count of this clone. This chain connects TRBV5-1 to TRBJ1-2, with TRBD1 matching 10 bases. The CDR3 loop spans 17 amino acids. In germline, CDR1 is SGHRS, CDR2 YFSETQ. Trimming cost V 4 bases and J 8 bases; bases outside gene matches: 17. The DNA of the CDR3 is TGCGCCAGCAGCGTCGCTGTTCAAGACAGGGGGCGTCTAGGCTACACCTTC. Protein product: CASSVAVQDRGRLGYTF.